Listed below are T cell receptor beta chains from one sample, sequenced in a study of sequential checkpoint blockade in melanoma. TCRdb's copy holds only in-frame clones and misses some; the assay was immunoSEQ multiplex PCR. The table includes about 9,600 clones, around 24% detected once. The source material was tumor tissue (inferred from file names), sampled from a patient given nivolumab and ipilimumab in sequence. The receptors derive from a human donor with melanoma. Each CDR3 is given with its conserved first and last residue. The order of the fields is CDR3 length, V gene, J gene, clone size, D gene, CDR3 DNA, CDR3 protein. D genes are given only for firm matches. Clone size is given for some rows only: seen once, a few or many times, or a class if the clone is expanded.

CDR3 length: 14
V gene: TRBV18
J gene: TRBJ2-2
clone size: .
D gene: .
CDR3 DNA: TGTGCCAGCTCACCAGGACAGAGCACCGGGGAGCTGTTTTTT
CDR3 protein: CASSPGQSTGELFF

CDR3 length: 16
V gene: TRBV11-3
J gene: TRBJ1-5
clone size: .
D gene: TRBD1
CDR3 DNA: TGTGCCAGCAGCCTAGGACAGGGCTCAGGCAATCAGCCCCAGCATTTT
CDR3 protein: CASSLGQGSGNQPQHF

CDR3 length: 14
V gene: TRBV28
J gene: TRBJ1-2
clone size: .
D gene: .
CDR3 DNA: TGTGCCAGCAGCCTTCAGGGCTCCGTCTATGGCTACACCTTC
CDR3 protein: CASSLQGSVYGYTF

CDR3 length: 14
V gene: TRBV5-1
J gene: TRBJ2-3
clone size: .
D gene: .
CDR3 DNA: TGCGCCAGCACTTCCACGGGTAACACAGATACGCAGTATTTT
CDR3 protein: CASTSTGNTDTQYF

CDR3 length: 12
V gene: TRBV18
J gene: TRBJ1-1
clone size: .
D gene: .
CDR3 DNA: TGTGCCAGCTCACCGGATCGTGGCGCAGCTTTCTTT
CDR3 protein: CASSPDRGAAFF

CDR3 length: 14
V gene: TRBV11-3
J gene: TRBJ2-7
clone size: few
D gene: TRBD2
CDR3 DNA: TGTGCCAGCAGGGTTGAGCGGGAGAGCTACGAGCAGTACTTC
CDR3 protein: CASRVERESYEQYF

CDR3 length: 15
V gene: TRBV18
J gene: TRBJ1-1
clone size: .
D gene: TRBD1
CDR3 DNA: TGTGCCAGCTCACCATATACCTCAGGGGGCACTGAAGCTTTCTTT
CDR3 protein: CASSPYTSGGTEAFF

CDR3 length: 16
V gene: TRBV6-8
J gene: TRBJ2-7
clone size: .
D gene: TRBD1
CDR3 DNA: TGTGCCAGCAGTTTAGAGTACGGGACAGGGGTCGAAGAGCAGTACTTC
CDR3 protein: CASSLEYGTGVEEQYF

CDR3 length: 11
V gene: TRBV6-4
J gene: TRBJ2-1
clone size: .
D gene: .
CDR3 DNA: TGTGCCAGCAACATGCAGGATGAGCAGTTCTTC
CDR3 protein: CASNMQDEQFF

CDR3 length: 15
V gene: TRBV28
J gene: TRBJ2-1
clone size: .
D gene: .
CDR3 DNA: TGTGCCAGCAGTTCAGGGGACCCCTCCTACAATGAGCAGTTCTTC
CDR3 protein: CASSSGDPSYNEQFF

CDR3 length: 16
V gene: TRBV19
J gene: TRBJ2-1
clone size: few
D gene: TRBD2
CDR3 DNA: TGTGCCAGTAGTCCTCGGAGCGGGAGCTCCTACAATGAGCAGTTCTTC
CDR3 protein: CASSPRSGSSYNEQFF

CDR3 length: 14
V gene: TRBV11-3
J gene: TRBJ2-5
clone size: many
D gene: TRBD1
CDR3 DNA: TGTGCCAGCAGCTTGACAGGGGATGGAAAGACCCAGTACTTC
CDR3 protein: CASSLTGDGKTQYF

CDR3 length: 21
V gene: TRBV6-8
J gene: TRBJ2-2
clone size: few
D gene: TRBD1
CDR3 DNA: TGTGCCAGCAGTTACTCCTATCGATGGGACAGGCCAACTCGAGGCACCGGGGAGCTGTTTTTT
CDR3 protein: CASSYSYRWDRPTRGTGELFF

CDR3 length: 12
V gene: TRBV14
J gene: TRBJ2-5
clone size: few
D gene: .
CDR3 DNA: TGTGCCAGCAGCCTATCGCGGGAGACCCAGTACTTC
CDR3 protein: CASSLSRETQYF

CDR3 length: 15
V gene: TRBV23-1
J gene: TRBJ1-2
clone size: many
D gene: .
CDR3 DNA: TGCGCCAGCAGCCAAAAGGACACGAAGAACTATGGCTACACCTTC
CDR3 protein: CASSQKDTKNYGYTF

CDR3 length: 14
V gene: TRBV11-3
J gene: TRBJ1-1
clone size: .
D gene: .
CDR3 DNA: TGTGCCAGCAGCTCTCCTTGGGAGGGGACTGAAGCTTTCTTT
CDR3 protein: CASSSPWEGTEAFF

CDR3 length: 15
V gene: TRBV10-2
J gene: TRBJ2-1
clone size: .
D gene: TRBD2
CDR3 DNA: TGCGCCAGCAGTGGATGGGCGGGAGAGGGCAATGAGCAGTTCTTC
CDR3 protein: CASSGWAGEGNEQFF

CDR3 length: 13
V gene: TRBV19
J gene: TRBJ1-6
clone size: .
D gene: .
CDR3 DNA: TGTGCCAGTAGTCCGGGTGGTAATTCACCCCTCCACTTT
CDR3 protein: CASSPGGNSPLHF

CDR3 length: 19
V gene: TRBV6-4
J gene: TRBJ2-7
clone size: few
D gene: TRBD2
CDR3 DNA: TGTGCCAGCAGAGGGGGGCCTAGGAAGGGACTAGCGGGATCCTACGAGCAGTACTTC
CDR3 protein: CASRGGPRKGLAGSYEQYF

CDR3 length: 13
V gene: TRBV12-5
J gene: TRBJ1-1
clone size: few
D gene: .
CDR3 DNA: TGTGCCACGTGGGACGGAGAGAACACTGAAGCTTTCTTT
CDR3 protein: CATWDGENTEAFF

CDR3 length: 14
V gene: TRBV6-8
J gene: TRBJ2-7
clone size: .
D gene: TRBD1
CDR3 DNA: TGTGCCAGCAGATCGGGACAGGGGGTGGATGAGCAGTACTTC
CDR3 protein: CASRSGQGVDEQYF

CDR3 length: 15
V gene: TRBV11-3
J gene: TRBJ2-1
clone size: many
D gene: TRBD2
CDR3 DNA: TGTGCCAGCAGCTTAGTGCTAGCGGGGGACAATGAGCAGTTCTTC
CDR3 protein: CASSLVLAGDNEQFF

CDR3 length: 14
V gene: TRBV23-1
J gene: TRBJ1-5
clone size: few
D gene: .
CDR3 DNA: TGCGCCAGCAGCCCCATGAGGGGAAATCAGCCCCAGCATTTT
CDR3 protein: CASSPMRGNQPQHF

CDR3 length: 15
V gene: TRBV11-3
J gene: TRBJ2-2
clone size: medium-sized
D gene: .
CDR3 DNA: TGTGCCAGCAGCCGGCGCGGGGCGGGAACCGGGGAGCTGTTTTTT
CDR3 protein: CASSRRGAGTGELFF

CDR3 length: 18
V gene: TRBV5-1
J gene: TRBJ1-3
clone size: once
D gene: TRBD1
CDR3 DNA: TGCGCCAGCAGCTTGGCCCCCGGGACAGGGGGCGATGGAAACACCATATATTTT
CDR3 protein: CASSLAPGTGGDGNTIYF

CDR3 length: 15
V gene: TRBV30
J gene: TRBJ1-6
clone size: .
D gene: .
CDR3 DNA: TGTGCCTGGAGTGTACCCGGGGAAGGGACAATACCCCTCCACTTT
CDR3 protein: CAWSVPGEGTIPLHF

CDR3 length: 18
V gene: TRBV15
J gene: TRBJ2-2
clone size: .
D gene: .
CDR3 DNA: TGTGCCACCAGCTCCCGTGGAGGAGGGAGTAAGAACACCGGGGAGCTGTTTTTT
CDR3 protein: CATSSRGGGSKNTGELFF

CDR3 length: 11
V gene: TRBV6-7
J gene: TRBJ2-3
clone size: .
D gene: .
CDR3 DNA: TGTGCCAGCAGTGAAGTAGATACGCAGTATTTT
CDR3 protein: CASSEVDTQYF

CDR3 length: 14
V gene: TRBV30
J gene: TRBJ2-7
clone size: medium-sized
D gene: TRBD2
CDR3 DNA: TGTGCCTGGAGTGTACTCGGGAGGGGGTACGAGCAGTACTTC
CDR3 protein: CAWSVLGRGYEQYF

CDR3 length: 14
V gene: TRBV6-8
J gene: TRBJ1-2
clone size: .
D gene: TRBD1
CDR3 DNA: TGTGCCAGCAGTGGGACAGGGTCTTTCACTGGCTACACCTTC
CDR3 protein: CASSGTGSFTGYTF

CDR3 length: 13
V gene: TRBV28
J gene: TRBJ1-2
clone size: .
D gene: .
CDR3 DNA: TGTGCCAGCAGTTTAGGACAGCCGGGGGGCTACACCTTC
CDR3 protein: CASSLGQPGGYTF

CDR3 length: 13
V gene: TRBV6-8
J gene: TRBJ2-3
clone size: few
D gene: .
CDR3 DNA: TGTGCCAGCGGCCGTGTGGTGACAGATACGCAGTATTTT
CDR3 protein: CASGRVVTDTQYF

CDR3 length: 16
V gene: TRBV4-1
J gene: TRBJ1-1
clone size: many
D gene: .
CDR3 DNA: TGCGCCAGCAGCCAAGAGGGGACGTGGGGGAACACTGAAGCTTTCTTT
CDR3 protein: CASSQEGTWGNTEAFF

CDR3 length: 16
V gene: TRBV7-1
J gene: TRBJ2-1
clone size: .
D gene: TRBD1
CDR3 DNA: TGTGTCAGAAGCTCCCGGACAGGGGGCCGTTACAATGAGCAGTTCTTC
CDR3 protein: CVRSSRTGGRYNEQFF

CDR3 length: 14
V gene: TRBV6-8
J gene: TRBJ1-1
clone size: hyperexpanded
D gene: TRBD1
CDR3 DNA: TGTGCCAGCAGTAGGGACAGGGCATACACTGAAGCTTTCTTT
CDR3 protein: CASSRDRAYTEAFF

CDR3 length: 14
V gene: TRBV29-1
J gene: TRBJ1-1
clone size: .
D gene: .
CDR3 DNA: TGCAGCGTTGGGTCGGGGCTCGGGAACACTGAAGCTTTCTTT
CDR3 protein: CSVGSGLGNTEAFF

CDR3 length: 15
V gene: TRBV11-3
J gene: TRBJ1-3
clone size: medium-sized
D gene: .
CDR3 DNA: TGTGCCAGCAGCCGCGGTATGGGCTCTGGAAACACCATATATTTT
CDR3 protein: CASSRGMGSGNTIYF

CDR3 length: 17
V gene: TRBV4-1
J gene: TRBJ2-2
clone size: medium-sized
D gene: TRBD2
CDR3 DNA: TGCGCCAGCAGCCAAGATCTCAGCGGGAGGGCCGCGGGGGAGCTGTTTTTT
CDR3 protein: CASSQDLSGRAAGELFF

CDR3 length: 13
V gene: TRBV18
J gene: TRBJ1-1
clone size: few
D gene: TRBD1
CDR3 DNA: TGTGCCAGCTCACGAGACAGGGACACTGAAGCTTTCTTT
CDR3 protein: CASSRDRDTEAFF

CDR3 length: 15
V gene: TRBV11-3
J gene: TRBJ2-1
clone size: many
D gene: TRBD2
CDR3 DNA: TGTGCCAGCAGCCCTAGCGGGAGGGTACGGAATGAGCAGTTCTTC
CDR3 protein: CASSPSGRVRNEQFF

CDR3 length: 15
V gene: TRBV11-3
J gene: TRBJ2-3
clone size: .
D gene: .
CDR3 DNA: TGTGCCAGCAGCCCGCCAGGGCTTAGCACAGATACGCAGTATTTT
CDR3 protein: CASSPPGLSTDTQYF

CDR3 length: 16
V gene: TRBV6-8
J gene: TRBJ2-6
clone size: .
D gene: TRBD1
CDR3 DNA: TGTGCCATCAGGGGACAGGGGGCAGCTGGGGCCAACGTCCTGACTTTC
CDR3 protein: CAIRGQGAAGANVLTF

CDR3 length: 17
V gene: TRBV10-3
J gene: TRBJ2-1
clone size: .
D gene: .
CDR3 DNA: TGTGCCATCAGTGAGTACGAGGGTCGCCACCTTTCCAATGAGCAGTTCTTC
CDR3 protein: CAISEYEGRHLSNEQFF

CDR3 length: 14
V gene: TRBV11-1
J gene: TRBJ2-7
clone size: many
D gene: .
CDR3 DNA: TGTGCCAGCAGCTCGGGACGGGGGTCCTACGAGCAGTACTTC
CDR3 protein: CASSSGRGSYEQYF

CDR3 length: 14
V gene: TRBV19
J gene: TRBJ1-4
clone size: medium-sized
D gene: TRBD1
CDR3 DNA: TGTGCCAGTAGTCTGACAGGGGTAAATGAAAAACTGTTTTTT
CDR3 protein: CASSLTGVNEKLFF

CDR3 length: 13
V gene: TRBV2
J gene: TRBJ1-2
clone size: .
D gene: .
CDR3 DNA: TGTGCCAGCAGTGACCCGCGGACTGGGGGCTACACCTTC
CDR3 protein: CASSDPRTGGYTF

CDR3 length: 12
V gene: TRBV18
J gene: TRBJ2-5
clone size: .
D gene: TRBD2
CDR3 DNA: TGTGCCAGCTCCTCAGCGGGGGAGACCCAGTACTTC
CDR3 protein: CASSSAGETQYF

CDR3 length: 14
V gene: TRBV28
J gene: TRBJ2-3
clone size: .
D gene: .
CDR3 DNA: TGTGCCACCCAATCCGTTGAGAGCACAGATACGCAGTATTTT
CDR3 protein: CATQSVESTDTQYF

CDR3 length: 15
V gene: TRBV30
J gene: TRBJ2-5
clone size: few
D gene: .
CDR3 DNA: TGTGCCTGGAGTGTGGGCCCTATAGGGGGAGAGACCCAGTACTTC
CDR3 protein: CAWSVGPIGGETQYF

CDR3 length: 15
V gene: TRBV11-3
J gene: TRBJ2-1
clone size: many
D gene: TRBD1
CDR3 DNA: TGTGCCAGCAGCTATGACAGGGGCTCCTACAATGAGCAGTTCTTC
CDR3 protein: CASSYDRGSYNEQFF

CDR3 length: 15
V gene: TRBV11-3
J gene: TRBJ2-5
clone size: medium-sized
D gene: TRBD1
CDR3 DNA: TGTGCCAGCAGCGGTTCCGGGACAGGAATAAGTACCCAGTACTTC
CDR3 protein: CASSGSGTGISTQYF

CDR3 length: 17
V gene: TRBV19
J gene: TRBJ1-4
clone size: .
D gene: TRBD1
CDR3 DNA: TGTGCCAGTAGTACCTTGACGGGACAGCTAGGGGATGAAAAACTGTTTTTT
CDR3 protein: CASSTLTGQLGDEKLFF

CDR3 length: 12
V gene: TRBV19
J gene: TRBJ1-5
clone size: .
D gene: .
CDR3 DNA: TGTGCCAGTAGCGACAGCTTCCAACCCCAGCATTTT
CDR3 protein: CASSDSFQPQHF